The rows below give T cell receptor beta chains drawn from one sample of a study of response to subunit inactivated influenza vaccine. MiXCR, applied by TCRdb to the RT-PCR reads, yields one record per CDR3 protein. The sample has approximately 160,000 distinct CDR3 sequences, about 10% seen once; the top ten hold about a third. Sequencing was performed on CD8+ T cells sorted from PBMCs, taken 23 to 25 months after vaccination. Receptor source: a man between 50 and 70 years old who received an inactivated influenza vaccine. The CDR3 runs from the conserved cysteine through the conserved F or W. The D gene is left open where the match is weak. The listing skips clone size in some rows; elsewhere it reads once, few, many or a size class.

>TRBD1|TRBJ2-7|TRBV29-1|12|-
TGCAGCGTTGGGTCAGGGGGCCACGAGCAGTACTTC
CSVGSGGHEQYF
>TRBD2|TRBJ2-5|TRBV4-3|17|few
TGCGCCAGCAGCCCGTGGACTAGCGGGAGTGTCCAAGAGACCCAGTACTTC
CASSPWTSGSVQETQYF
>TRBD1|TRBJ2-7|TRBV12-3/TRBV12-4|15|few
TGTGCCAGCAGTACAGACAGGGGGAACACCTACGAGCAGTACTTC
CASSTDRGNTYEQYF
>-|TRBJ2-5|TRBV24-1|14|-
TGTGCCACCAGTGATTTAAGGTCCGACAAGACCCAGTACTTC
CATSDLRSDKTQYF
>TRBD2|TRBJ2-1|TRBV7-7|15|-
TGTGCTAGCAGCCCGCGCGGGGGGCTTCAAAATGAGCAGTTCTTC
CASSPRGGLQNEQFF
>TRBD1|TRBJ2-3|TRBV12-3/TRBV12-4|16|few
TGTGCCAGCAGCCCAGGGGGACCCTCGGTGTCAGATACGCAGTATTTT
CASSPGGPSVSDTQYF
>TRBD2|TRBJ2-7|TRBV11-2|14|-
TGTGCCAGCAGCTTGGCTAGCGGCACCTACGAGCAGTACTTC
CASSLASGTYEQYF
>TRBD2|TRBJ2-7|TRBV14|17|few
TGTGCCAGCAGCCCGGCTTATCTAGCGGGACCATTCTACGAGCAGTACTTC
CASSPAYLAGPFYEQYF
>-|TRBJ2-7|TRBV28|16|few
TGTGCCAGCACCACGCTGGGACTCCACCTTTCCTACGAGCAGTACTTC
CASTTLGLHLSYEQYF
>TRBD1|TRBJ2-7|TRBV7-9|14|-
TGTGCCAGCAGCTTGGACAGGGGTGTTAACGAGCAGTACTTC
CASSLDRGVNEQYF
>TRBD2|TRBJ2-1|TRBV4-3|16|few
TGCGCCAGCAGCCAAGACCCTAGCGGGAGTATCAGTGAGCAGTTCTTC
CASSQDPSGSISEQFF
>-|TRBJ1-2|TRBV15|15|-
TGTGCCACAAGACAGGACATAGGATCTAACTATGGCTACACCTTC
CATRQDIGSNYGYTF
>-|TRBJ2-3|TRBV2|14|medium-sized
TGTGCCAGCAGTGTTCGAGGAGACACAGATACGCAGTATTTT
CASSVRGDTDTQYF
>-|TRBJ1-2|TRBV12-3/TRBV12-4|13|-
TGTGCCAGCAGTTTTCACTGGGTCGAGAGCTACACCTTC
CASSFHWVESYTF
>-|TRBJ2-6|TRBV27|17|many
TGTGCCAGCAGTTTAAGAGTTATGCTCTCTGGGGCCAACGTCCTGACTTTC
CASSLRVMLSGANVLTF
>-|TRBJ2-3|TRBV4-3|17|few
TGCGCCAGCAGCCAAGAGGGGACATTCCTTAGCACAGATACGCAGTATTTT
CASSQEGTFLSTDTQYF
>-|TRBJ1-1|TRBV6-5|15|many
TGTGCCAGCAGTTACTCGGTGAAGAGGAACACTGAAGCTTTCTTT
CASSYSVKRNTEAFF
>-|TRBJ1-4|TRBV27|12|-
TGTGCCAGCAGTACCGGGCTTGAAAAACTGTTTTTT
CASSTGLEKLFF
>TRBD1|TRBJ2-7|TRBV15|16|few
TGTGCCACCAGCGGTCCCCGGGACAGGGGTACCTACGAGCAGTACTTC
CATSGPRDRGTYEQYF
>-|TRBJ1-2|TRBV11-2|13|many
TGTGCCAGCAGCTATACGAGCAGCTATGGCTACACCTTC
CASSYTSSYGYTF
>-|TRBJ2-1|TRBV7-2|14|-
TGTGCCAGCAGCTTACTTTCTTTGGGGAATGAGCAGTTCTTC
CASSLLSLGNEQFF
>-|TRBJ1-1|TRBV15|16|few
TGTGCCACCAGCAAGAGGAGGGAGGGGTTGGACACTGAAGCTTTCTTT
CATSKRREGLDTEAFF
>-|TRBJ1-1|TRBV4-3|13|few
TGCGCCAGCAGCCGATCGGGTTACACTGAAGCTTTCTTT
CASSRSGYTEAFF
>TRBD1|TRBJ2-5|TRBV5-1|15|many
TGCGCCAGCAGCTCGGCCGGGACAGGAGGGGAGACCCAGTACTTC
CASSSAGTGGETQYF
>TRBD2|TRBJ2-1|TRBV5-1|18|medium-sized
TGCGCCAGCAGCTTCGGGACTAGCGGGGGTAGCTCCTACAATGAGCAGTTCTTC
CASSFGTSGGSSYNEQFF
>TRBD1|TRBJ2-6|TRBV29-1|16|-
TGCAGCGTCACCCGGACAGGAAGCTCTGGGGCCAACGTCCTGACTTTC
CSVTRTGSSGANVLTF
>-|TRBJ2-3|TRBV9|15|many
TGTGCCAGCAGCGTAGCAGGGAGCCCCACAGATACGCAGTATTTT
CASSVAGSPTDTQYF
>TRBD1|TRBJ1-3|TRBV5-1|15|few
TGCGCCAGCAGCTTAACAGGGGTCTCTGGAAACACCATATATTTT
CASSLTGVSGNTIYF
>-|TRBJ2-3|TRBV14|14|-
TGTGCCAGCAGCCAAATCGGAGCCACAGATACGCAGTATTTT
CASSQIGATDTQYF
>-|TRBJ2-7|TRBV10-1|13|-
TGCGCCAGCCTTGGTACAGGGACCTACGAGCAGTACTTC
CASLGTGTYEQYF
>-|TRBJ2-7|TRBV6-1|15|many
TGTGCCAGCAGCTTCGGACTATCGAGCTCCTACGAGCAGTACTTC
CASSFGLSSSYEQYF
>-|TRBJ2-5|TRBV7-7|14|-
TGTGCTAGCAGCCGCCGGGGCCTACCAGAGACCCAGTACTTC
CASSRRGLPETQYF
>-|TRBJ2-1|TRBV28|15|few
TGTGCCAGCAGCTATCGACTAGAGGCTGGTAATGAGCAGTTCTTC
CASSYRLEAGNEQFF
>-|TRBJ2-2|TRBV6-1|14|-
TGTGCCAGCGGCGACGGGCGAGTGTCCGGGGAGCTGTTTTTT
CASGDGRVSGELFF
>TRBD1|TRBJ2-7|TRBV29-1|15|few
TGCAGCGTAGTAATCCGGACAGGGGTCCCCTACGAGCAGTACTTC
CSVVIRTGVPYEQYF
>-|TRBJ2-1|TRBV4-3|13|-
TGCGCCAGCAGCCAAGATTGGCCCAATGAGCAGTTCTTC
CASSQDWPNEQFF
>-|TRBJ2-2|TRBV29-1|15|-
TGCAGCGTTGAAGATCGGAGTTCGGGGACCGGGGAGCTGTTTTTT
CSVEDRSSGTGELFF
>-|TRBJ2-5|TRBV25-1|12|-
TGTGCCAGCAGTGAGTCTAGGGAGACCCAGTACTTC
CASSESRETQYF
>TRBD1|TRBJ2-4|TRBV13|16|few
TGTGCCAGCAGCAAACTATCACCGGGACAGGAAAACATTCAGTACTTC
CASSKLSPGQENIQYF
>-|TRBJ1-4|TRBV27|14|-
TGTGCCAGCAGTTTGGTTGGGTCTAATGAAAAACTGTTTTTT
CASSLVGSNEKLFF
>TRBD1|TRBJ2-1|TRBV7-2|15|-
TGTGCCAGCAGCCCGTCCCGGGACAGGGCCCATGAGCAGTTCTTC
CASSPSRDRAHEQFF
>TRBD2|TRBJ2-7|TRBV7-9|16|-
TGTGCCAGCAGCTCGGGCAGGGGGACTAGCGCCTACGAGCAGTACTTC
CASSSGRGTSAYEQYF
>TRBD1|TRBJ2-5|TRBV7-9|16|-
TGTGCCAGCAGCCAGGATGAAGGACAGGGGACGAAGACCCAGTACTTC
CASSQDEGQGTKTQYF
>TRBD2|TRBJ2-3|TRBV2|15|few
TGTGCCAGCAGTGAGGGGGACTACCGCACAGATACGCAGTATTTT
CASSEGDYRTDTQYF
>TRBD1|TRBJ2-1|TRBV27|15|-
TGTGCCAGCAGTTCAGGGGACAGTCCCGGGCGTGAGCAGTTCTTC
CASSSGDSPGREQFF
>TRBD1|TRBJ2-1|TRBV12-3/TRBV12-4|14|-
TGTGCCAGCAGTTTATCGACAGGGGATAATGAGCAGTTCTTC
CASSLSTGDNEQFF
>-|TRBJ2-1|TRBV9|15|few
TGTGCCAGCAGCGTAGTTGGGGCCACACACAATGAGCAGTTCTTC
CASSVVGATHNEQFF
>TRBD2|TRBJ2-1|TRBV14|16|-
TGTGCCAGCAGCCAGCGGGGTGCGGGACTAAACAATGAGCAGTTCTTC
CASSQRGAGLNNEQFF
>TRBD1|TRBJ1-1|TRBV9|15|-
TGTGCCAGCAGCGAGGGACAGGGGGCTGCCACTGAAGCTTTCTTT
CASSEGQGAATEAFF
>-|TRBJ1-2|TRBV6-5|13|-
TGTGCCAGCAGTTACTCGTCTCACTATGGCTACACCTTC
CASSYSSHYGYTF
>-|TRBJ2-5|TRBV7-9|14|few
TGTGCCAGCACCCAGATGGGCGGACAAGAGACCCAGTACTTC
CASTQMGGQETQYF
>-|TRBJ2-7|TRBV10-2|16|many
TGCGCCAGCACGGATATAAGTAGGGACAACTACTACGAGCAGTACTTC
CASTDISRDNYYEQYF
>TRBD2|TRBJ2-7|TRBV7-8|15|many
TGTGCCAGCAGCATTATAGCGGGGTCCCCCTACGAGCAGTACTTC
CASSIIAGSPYEQYF
>TRBD2|TRBJ2-3|TRBV7-2|15|few
TGTGCCAGCAGCTTCTTGTCTAGCGGGAGGGATACGCAGTATTTT
CASSFLSSGRDTQYF
>TRBD1|TRBJ1-1|TRBV4-2|17|-
TGTGCCAGCAGCCAAGTCACCGGGACAGGTGGAAACACTGAAGCTTTCTTT
CASSQVTGTGGNTEAFF
>TRBD2|TRBJ2-7|TRBV7-2|16|few
TGTGCCAGCAGCTTAGAAGGACTAGCGGGCTCCTACGAGCAGTACTTC
CASSLEGLAGSYEQYF
>TRBD2|TRBJ2-3|TRBV11-2|17|-
TGTGCCAGCAGCTCGAACCCCTTAGCGGGAGAGACAGATACGCAGTATTTT
CASSSNPLAGETDTQYF
>TRBD1|TRBJ1-4|TRBV19|16|few
TGTGCCAGTAGTCCCGGGACAGGGACCTATTGGGAAAAACTGTTTTTT
CASSPGTGTYWEKLFF
>TRBD1|TRBJ2-1|TRBV9|16|few
TGTGCCAGCAGCGTAGATGGGACAGGGGACTACAATGAGCAGTTCTTC
CASSVDGTGDYNEQFF